The 18 T cell receptor beta chains in this list originate from one sample, sequenced in a study of shared clonotypes between healthy human individuals. Positively selected for CCR7, the CD45RO-negative cells used as naive CD8 cells excluded terminally differentiated effector memory CD45RA+ cells. Measured with immunoSEQ multiplex PCR; TCRdb has only the in-frame clones, and not every one. The table has millions of clones, over 85% seen once; the top ten hold around 1.1%. Sequenced sample: naive CD8+ T cells sorted from blood. The receptors come from a man younger than 35 in good health.

J is TRBJ2-7 and V is TRBV4-2, with D possibly matching TRBD2 (5 bases). This CDR3 is built from 14 residues. Germline V gene lookup returns CDR1 LGHNA and CDR2 YNFKEQ. Trimming took off 4 bases at V and 6 bases at J, with 16 bases between the two ends. The CDR3 spells CASSLFGNTVEQYF. The CDR3 coding sequence is TGTGCCAGCAGCCTTTTCGGGAACACGGTCGAGCAGTACTTC.

This chain uses TRBV2 with TRBJ2-3; D is perhaps TRBD2 (7 bases). Germline CDR1 SNHLY, CDR2 FYNNEI. CDR3 length: 15 amino acids. The ends were cut back, 4 bases at V and 2 bases at J, with 13 bases in the middle. The CDR3 bases are TGTGCCAGCAGTGGGGCGGGGGCCCCCACAGATACGCAGTATTTT. Encoded protein: CASSGAGAPTDTQYF.

The gene calls are TRBV9 and TRBJ1-2; a possible D gene is TRBD1 (6 bases). Trimming shortened V by 0 bases and J by 7 bases, and 16 bases separated the two germline ends. The germline V gene has CDR1 SGDLS and CDR2 YYNGEE. This CDR3 is built from 15 residues. The CDR3 DNA is TGTGCCAGCAGCGTAGGGGTACAGGGCGATGGTGGCTACACCTTC. As protein: CASSVGVQGDGGYTF.

About this clone itself: Other DNA sequences within the sample encode an identical CDR3. The chain has TRBV4-3 and TRBJ2-5; the D gene is possibly TRBD2 (6 bases). Looked up from germline, CDR1 is LGHNA and CDR2 is YSLEER. Trimming took off 4 bases at V and 2 bases at J, with 14 bases between the two ends. The CDR3 spans 15 residues. The CDR3 DNA follows: TGCGCCAGCAGCCGCTTACTAGCTGATCAAGAGACCCAGTACTTC. It codes for CASSRLLADQETQYF.

V usage is TRBV5-1 and J usage is TRBJ2-7; the D is unclear. V was pared by 0 bases and J by 2 bases, with 6 bases between. Germline CDR1 is SGHRS and CDR2 is YFSETQ. The CDR3 sequence is 13 residues long. The CDR3 DNA reads as TGCGCCAGCAGCTTGGAGGACGCCTACGAGCAGTACTTC. This codes for CASSLEDAYEQYF. Based on the CDR3 plus reference TRBV5-1 and TRBJ2-7, the full variable domain is KAGVTQTPRYLIKTRGQQVTLSCSPISGHRSVSWYQQTPGQGLQFLFEYFSETQRNKGNFPGRFSGRQFSNSRSEMNVSTLELGDSALYLCASSLEDAYEQYFGPGTRLTVT.

The rearrangement links TRBV5-4 to TRBJ1-4, with D unresolved. The CDR3 consists of 13 residues. CDR1 is SGHNT, CDR2 YYREEE, per germline (reference sequence). V was clipped by 4 bases and J by 3 bases, with 7 bases between them. CDR3 in amino acids: CASSQEANEKLFF. Here the CDR3 DNA reads TGTGCCAGCAGCCAGGAAGCTAATGAAAAACTGTTTTTT.

The CDR3 reads CASRQGANEQFF. CDR3 sequence (DNA): TGTGCCAGCAGGCAGGGGGCAAATGAGCAGTTCTTC. This chain joins TRBV6-1 and TRBJ2-1, with 8 bases lining up with TRBD1. The germline CDR1 and CDR2 sequences are MNHNS and SASEGT. J lost 7 bases, V lost 6 bases, and 2 bases had no gene match. The length of the CDR3 is 12 residues.

V gene TRBV25-1 combines with J gene TRBJ1-2; TRBD1 agrees at 10 bases. J was trimmed by 7 bases and V by 7 bases; bases with no gene match: 3. Germline CDR1 MGHDK, CDR2 SYGVNS. The CDR3 sequence is 12 residues long. CDR3 amino acids: CASTGQGCGYTF. DNA for the CDR3: TGTGCCAGCACGGGACAGGGGTGTGGCTACACCTTC.

This clone is a singleton in its sample. This sequence joins TRBV2 and TRBJ2-7, with D possibly being TRBD2 (7 bases). The V gene's germline CDR1 is SNHLY and CDR2 FYNNEI. Trimming removed 2 bases from V and 3 bases from J, with 14 bases in between. The CDR3 has 15 amino acids. CDR3: CASSERGGEYYEQYF. CDR3 sequence (DNA): TGTGCCAGCAGTGAAAGGGGGGGCGAGTACTACGAGCAGTACTTC. Full variable domain (outside the CDR3, taken from reference TRBV2 and TRBJ2-7): EPEVTQTPSHQVTQMGQEVILRCVPISNHLYFYWYRQILGQKVEFLVSFYNNEISEKSEIFDDQFSVERPDGSNFTLKIRSTKLEDSAMYFCASSERGGEYYEQYFGPGTRLTVT.

Remarks on this clone: At the DNA level, this CDR3 is encoded by other sequences in the same sample as well. The rearrangement joins TRBV9 to TRBJ2-7, with a tentative D call TRBD1 (6 bases). Germline CDR1 and CDR2: SGDLS and YYNGEE. This CDR3 spans 15 amino acids. The V and J ends lost 0 bases and 4 bases respectively, with 14 bases between them. CDR3 coding DNA: TGTGCCAGCAGCGTAGGGGCAGGGGAAAATTACGAGCAGTACTTC. It yields the protein CASSVGAGENYEQYF. Full variable domain (missing parts from reference TRBV9 and TRBJ2-7): DSGVTQTPKHLITATGQRVTLRCSPRSGDLSVYWYQQSLDQGLQFLIQYYNGEERAKGNILERFSAQQFPDLHSELNLSSLELGDSALYFCASSVGAGENYEQYFGPGTRLTVT.

This chain links TRBV6-5 with TRBJ1-2, with TRBD1 identical over 9 bases. The ends lost 7 bases at V and 3 bases at J; junction bases unmatched: 6. The CDR3 extends over 14 amino acids. Looked up from germline, CDR1 is MNHEY and CDR2 is SVGAGI. The CDR3 DNA follows: TGTGCCAGCACCGATGGGGACAGGGACTATGGCTACACCTTC. Translation: CASTDGDRDYGYTF.

The chain carries TRBV4-1 and TRBJ1-4; D is possibly TRBD1 (5 bases). There are 16 residues in the CDR3. Germline loops: CDR1 MGHRA, CDR2 YSYEKL. Trimming left V 1 base short and J 9 bases short, with 18 bases between. Here the CDR3 reads CASSQVQGVYGKKLFF. CDR3 nucleotides: TGCGCCAGCAGCCAAGTCCAGGGTGTATACGGGAAAAAACTGTTTTTT.

This chain links TRBV7-2 with TRBJ2-7, with 10 bases matching TRBD2. Germline V CDR1 and CDR2: SGHTA, FQGNSA. The V and J ends lost 8 bases and 0 bases, in that order; junction bases with no gene match: 10. This CDR3 contains 16 residues. CDR3 protein: CASSRTSGGSSYEQYF. For the CDR3, the DNA is TGTGCCAGCTCAAGGACTAGCGGAGGGAGCTCCTACGAGCAGTACTTC.

In this sample, this clone turned up once. The chain employs TRBV19 and TRBJ2-1, with a tentative D call TRBD1 (6 bases). Germline CDR1 and CDR2: LNHDA and SQIVND (reference sequence). Trimming shortened V by 3 bases and J by 1 base, and 16 bases separated the two germline ends. CDR3 length equals 17 residues. The CDR3 reads CASSIGIGGLSYNEQFF. As DNA, the CDR3 is TGTGCCAGTAGTATCGGGATTGGGGGCTTGTCCTACAATGAGCAGTTCTTC. The whole variable domain, remainder taken from reference TRBV19 and TRBJ2-1, is DGGITQSPKYLFRKEGQNVTLSCEQNLNHDAMYWYRQDPGQGLRLIYYSQIVNDFQKGDIAEGYSVSREKKESFPLTVTSAQKNPTAFYLCASSIGIGGLSYNEQFFGPGTRLTVL.

The J gene is TRBJ2-7, the V gene TRBV27; no clear D gene. Germline CDR1 reads MNHEY; CDR2 reads SMNVEV (reference sequence). Trimming shortened V by 0 bases and J by 5 bases, and 8 bases separated the two germline ends. The length of the CDR3 is 13 residues. CDR3 sequence (DNA): TGTGCCAGCAGTTTATCGATTCACAACGAGCAGTACTTC. It yields the protein CASSLSIHNEQYF.

The CDR3 coding sequence is TGTGCCAGCTCACCGGACGGAGGCTACGAGCAGTACTTC. Its translation: CASSPDGGYEQYF. The V call is TRBV18, the J call TRBJ2-7; a weak D match, TRBD2 (5 bases). Germline CDR1 and CDR2: KGHSH and LQKENI. This CDR3 contains 13 residues. The ends were cut back, 3 bases at V and 3 bases at J, with 9 bases in the middle.

As regards this clone: The same CDR3 can be traced to other DNA sequences in this sample. The chain carries TRBV30 and TRBJ2-5; 10 positions match TRBD2. Germline CDR1 and CDR2: GTSNPN and SVGIG (reference sequence). The CDR3 consists of 14 residues. The V segment lost 3 bases and the J segment 1 base; nucleotides outside the gene matches: 2. CDR3 nucleotides: TGTGCCTGGAGATTAGCGGGGGGCCAAGAGACCCAGTACTTC. Translation gives CAWRLAGGQETQYF. Filled out from reference TRBV30 and TRBJ2-5, the complete variable domain reads SQTIHQWPATLVQPVGSPLSLECTVEGTSNPNLYWYRQAAGRGLQLLFYSVGIGQISSEVPQNLSASRPQDRQFILSSKKLLLSDSGFYLCAWRLAGGQETQYFGPGTRLLVL.

The CDR3 reads CASSLNGLAGAGELFF. The CDR3 DNA reads as TGTGCCAGTAGTTTAAACGGACTAGCGGGGGCCGGGGAGCTGTTTTTT. The chain combines TRBV19 with TRBJ2-2; 13 positions agree with TRBD2. This CDR3 contains 16 residues. Germline trimming cut 5 bases from V and 6 bases from J; bases unmatched to any gene: 6. Germline values: CDR1 LNHDA, CDR2 SQIVND (reference sequence).